Shown below are 31 T cell receptor beta chains from a single sample sequenced in a study of blood T cell repertoires in COVID-19. Only in-frame clones appear in the TCRdb table, and some are missing; sequencing was by immunoSEQ multiplex PCR. The sample consists of 120,000 or so clones, about four fifths of them appearing once. Material for sequencing was peripheral blood. These TCRs come from a man aged 40-50 years with active or convalescent COVID-19.

This clone was picked up a small number of times. The V and J genes are TRBV9 and TRBJ1-2; unclear D gene. The ends were cut back, 0 bases at V and 0 bases at J, with 9 bases in the middle. Germline-derived CDR1 and CDR2 are SGDLS and YYNGEE. This CDR3 spans 15 amino acids. This chain's CDR3 is CASSVAQDTNYGYTF. The CDR3 bases are TGTGCCAGCAGCGTAGCGCAGGATACTAACTATGGCTACACCTTC.

V usage is TRBV5-1 and J usage is TRBJ2-3, with D possibly being TRBD2 (5 bases). The germline V and J ends were trimmed by 0 bases and 5 bases, with 10 bases remaining between them. Germline loops: CDR1 SGHRS, CDR2 YFSETQ. The CDR3 totals 14 residues. CDR3 residues: CASSLARDGDTQYF. Here the CDR3 DNA reads TGCGCCAGCAGCTTGGCCCGGGATGGAGATACGCAGTATTTT.

V and J are TRBV7-3 and TRBJ2-7; D gene uncertain. From germline, CDR1 is SGHTA and CDR2 FQGTGA. This CDR3 contains 14 residues. V shed 2 bases and J shed 3 bases, with 11 bases lying between them. The CDR3 here is CASSLGPRGYEQYF. The CDR3, as DNA: TGTGCCAGCAGCTTAGGTCCCAGAGGCTACGAGCAGTACTTC.

CDR3 DNA: TGTGCCAGCAGCGCGTCATGGGGGGGGAGTACTGAAGCTTTCTTT. The encoded protein is CASSASWGGSTEAFF. V and J are TRBV11-2 and TRBJ1-1; a possible D gene is TRBD1 (5 bases). V was cut by 5 bases and J by 5 bases, with 18 bases left in between. CDR3 length equals 15 residues. CDR1 and CDR2 from the germline V gene are SGHAT and FQNNGV.

This clone was counted at least ten times. This rearrangement joins TRBV18 to TRBJ1-6, with 7 bases lining up with TRBD1. V shed 3 bases and J 8 bases; nucleotides not matched to a gene: 4. CDR1 and CDR2 from the germline V gene are KGHSH and LQKENI. The CDR3 totals 14 residues. CDR3 in DNA: TGTGCCAGCTCACCCCAGGGGGTTTATTCACCCCTCCACTTT. Protein product: CASSPQGVYSPLHF.

V gene TRBV30 combines with J gene TRBJ2-7; D ambiguous. The CDR3 runs 13 residues. The V end lost 2 bases, the J end lost 3 bases, and 11 bases lay between the germline ends. Germline V gives CDR1 GTSNPN, CDR2 SVGIG (reference sequence). The DNA of the CDR3 is TGTGCCTGGAGTAGCAGGTTCTTCTACGAGCAGTACTTC. Amino acid sequence: CAWSSRFFYEQYF.

CDR3 nucleotide sequence: TGTGCCAGCAGCTTCCTGGGACAGGGAGGTGGTGGCTACACCTTC. Translation: CASSFLGQGGGGYTF. The chain links TRBV5-4 to TRBJ1-2, with TRBD1 identical over 9 bases. The CDR3 sequence is 15 residues long. Germline lookup yields CDR1 SGHNT and CDR2 YYREEE (reference sequence). With V trimmed by 2 bases and J by 7 bases, 9 bases remained unmatched.

The count of this clone is one. The rearrangement uses TRBV9 and TRBJ1-3; D gene unclear. The germline gives CDR1 SGDLS, CDR2 YYNGEE. The germline V and J ends were trimmed by 9 bases and 0 bases, with 13 bases remaining between them. The CDR3 sequence is 14 residues long. The CDR3 protein is CAILRRVSGNTIYF. CDR3 coding DNA: TGTGCCATCTTGAGACGGGTCTCTGGAAACACCATATATTTT. Drawing the rest from reference TRBV9 and TRBJ1-3, the complete variable domain is DSGVTQTPKHLITATGQRVTLRCSPRSGDLSVYWYQQSLDQGLQFLIQYYNGEERAKGNILERFSAQQFPDLHSELNLSSLELGDSALYFCAILRRVSGNTIYFGEGSWLTVV.

The chain employs TRBV3-1 (or the pseudogene TRBV3-2) and TRBJ1-2; 7 bases agree with TRBD1. CDR1 is LGHDT, CDR2 YNNKEL, per germline (reference sequence). The CDR3 spans 15 residues. J lost 5 bases, V lost 4 bases, and 10 bases had no gene match. The CDR3 DNA reads TGTGCCAGCAGCCTATCGGACAGGAGGGGGTATGGCTACACCTTC. Protein: CASSLSDRRGYGYTF.

This chain links TRBV6-5 with TRBJ2-1; weak D call: TRBD2 (5 bases). This CDR3 is built from 16 residues. Germline lookup yields CDR1 MNHEY and CDR2 SVGAGI. V shed 0 bases and J shed 7 bases, with 16 bases lying between them. Here the CDR3 DNA reads TGTGCCAGCAGTTACTCGGGTAGCGCCGTCAGTAATGAGCAGTTCTTC. Its translation: CASSYSGSAVSNEQFF.

The genes are TRBV6-5 and TRBJ1-1; tentatively, D is TRBD1 (5 bases). Germline lookup yields CDR1 MNHEY and CDR2 SVGAGI. The V end lost 6 bases, the J end lost 1 base, and 12 bases lay between the germline ends. This CDR3 spans 14 amino acids. CDR3 coding DNA: TGTGCCAGCAGCTTCGACAGAACGAACACTGAAGCTTTCTTT. Residues: CASSFDRTNTEAFF.

The chain carries TRBV27 and TRBJ1-1; D not resolved. V was shortened by 2 bases and J by 3 bases, with 7 bases between the two germline ends. The CDR3 is 13 residues long. CDR1 MNHEY and CDR2 SMNVEV come from the germline V gene (reference sequence). The CDR3 nucleotides are TGTGCCAGCAGTTTAGGAGCGGACACTGAAGCTTTCTTT. Translated: CASSLGADTEAFF.

This rearrangement joins TRBV19 to TRBJ1-1; TRBD1 is a possible D gene (6 bases). The CDR3 has 13 amino acids. The germline gives CDR1 LNHDA, CDR2 SQIVND (reference sequence). Trimming removed 10 bases at V and 1 base at J, with 13 bases between. CDR3 nucleotides: TGTGCCACCTCGGACAGCCCGAACACTGAAGCTTTCTTT. Amino acid sequence: CATSDSPNTEAFF.

This chain links TRBV10-2 with TRBJ1-5; D is perhaps TRBD1 (6 bases). The V and J ends lost 6 bases and 2 bases respectively, with 32 bases between them. The CDR3 runs to 21 residues. The germline CDR1 and CDR2 sequences are WSHSY and SAAADI. DNA for the CDR3: TGCGCCAGCAGCCTCCAACCCCCAAAATGGACAGCCGGGGGGGGCAATCAGCCCCAGCATTTT. Translated: CASSLQPPKWTAGGGNQPQHF.

J is TRBJ1-1 and V is TRBV28; D might be TRBD1 (5 bases). The CDR3 totals 13 residues. The V end was cut by 10 bases, the J end by 7 bases, with 19 bases between. Germline CDR1 and CDR2: MDHEN and SYDVKM. The CDR3 sequence: CATIRRDPFEAFF. CDR3 nucleotides: TGTGCCACCATCCGGAGGGACCCCTTTGAAGCTTTCTTT.

V usage is TRBV2 and J usage is TRBJ2-6, with a tentative D call TRBD1 (5 bases). Trimming left V 4 bases short and J 4 bases short, with 11 bases between. CDR3 length: 15 residues. From germline, CDR1 is SNHLY and CDR2 FYNNEI. The CDR3 sequence is CASSVRGNGANVLTF. CDR3 in DNA: TGTGCCAGCAGTGTAAGGGGTAACGGGGCCAACGTCCTGACTTTC.

The chain employs TRBV28 and TRBJ2-7; D gene uncertain. The length of the CDR3 is 14 residues. Trimming left V 1 base short and J 2 bases short, with 9 bases between. The germline V gene has CDR1 MDHEN and CDR2 SYDVKM. The CDR3 loop reads CASSLSSTPYEQYF. CDR3 nucleotides: TGTGCCAGCAGTTTATCCTCAACACCCTACGAGCAGTACTTC.

The rearrangement uses TRBV5-1 and TRBJ2-3, with 7 bases matching TRBD2. The germline V gene encodes CDR1 SGHRS and CDR2 YFSETQ. The CDR3 is 16 amino acids. V lost 4 bases, J lost 2 bases, and 10 bases stayed unmatched. CDR3 sequence reads: CASSGSSAGDTDTQYF. CDR3 DNA: TGCGCCAGCAGCGGCTCCTCGGCGGGAGACACAGATACGCAGTATTTT. The full variable domain, its missing parts supplied by reference TRBV5-1 and TRBJ2-3, is KAGVTQTPRYLIKTRGQQVTLSCSPISGHRSVSWYQQTPGQGLQFLFEYFSETQRNKGNFPGRFSGRQFSNSRSEMNVSTLELGDSALYLCASSGSSAGDTDTQYFGPGTRLTVL.

This chain links TRBV7-9 with TRBJ2-2; 12 bases fit TRBD1. The CDR3 length is 14 residues. V was clipped by 3 bases and J by 9 bases; unmatched bases: 2. CDR1 and CDR2 (germline): SEHNR, FQNEAQ (reference sequence). This chain's CDR3 is CASSLGQGARELFF. CDR3 DNA: TGTGCCAGCAGCTTGGGACAGGGGGCCCGGGAGCTGTTTTTT.

This clone was counted between two and nine times. This sequence joins TRBV2 and TRBJ2-2; TRBD2 aligns across 13 bases. CDR1 and CDR2 (germline): SNHLY, FYNNEI. Trimming at V came to 5 bases and at J to 5 bases, leaving 11 bases not matched to a gene. This CDR3 has 18 residues. The CDR3 sequence: CASSSPGLAGATTGELFF. The CDR3 DNA sequence: TGTGCCAGCAGTTCTCCCGGACTAGCGGGAGCCACTACCGGGGAGCTGTTTTTT. Full variable domain (outside the CDR3, taken from reference TRBV2 and TRBJ2-2): EPEVTQTPSHQVTQMGQEVILRCVPISNHLYFYWYRQILGQKVEFLVSFYNNEISEKSEIFDDQFSVERPDGSNFTLKIRSTKLEDSAMYFCASSSPGLAGATTGELFFGEGSRLTVL.

This sequence joins TRBV6-5 and TRBJ1-1, with a weak D call TRBD1 (6 bases). Germline CDR1 reads MNHEY; CDR2 reads SVGAGI. Trimming pared 7 bases from V and 5 bases from J, leaving 17 bases between. The CDR3 totals 14 residues. For the CDR3, the DNA is TGTGCCAGCAACGACGGACAGAAGATAACTGAAGCTTTCTTT. It yields the protein CASNDGQKITEAFF.

The chain has TRBV19 and TRBJ1-2; D is undetermined. Trimming left V 5 bases short and J 8 bases short, with 9 bases between. The CDR3 totals 11 residues. Germline V gene data show CDR1 as LNHDA and CDR2 as SQIVND (reference sequence). The CDR3 loop is CASSRGTGYTF. The DNA for the CDR3 is TGTGCCAGTAGTCGCGGAACGGGCTACACCTTC. Variable domain in full (rest from reference TRBV19 and TRBJ1-2): DGGITQSPKYLFRKEGQNVTLSCEQNLNHDAMYWYRQDPGQGLRLIYYSQIVNDFQKGDIAEGYSVSREKKESFPLTVTSAQKNPTAFYLCASSRGTGYTFGSGTRLTVV.

Only a few counts were recorded for this clone. The chain recombines TRBV1 with TRBJ1-3; TRBD1 is the table's D call, not checked against the DNA. TRBV1 is a recognized pseudogene. The CDR3 consists of 20 residues. CDR3 sequence: CTSSQHRTGGSDKMRNTIYF. CDR3 sequence (DNA): TGCACCAGCAGCCAACATCGTACAGGGGGATCGGATAAAATGAGAAACACCATATATTTT.

The chain employs TRBV6-1 and TRBJ2-1; 9 bases are a match to TRBD2. Unmatched junction bases numbered 11, after V lost 4 bases and J lost 1 base. This CDR3 contains 18 residues. The germline gives CDR1 MNHNS, CDR2 SASEGT. The CDR3 DNA is TGTGCCAGCAGTGGTCTAGCGGGGACGTCGACATCCTACAATGAGCAGTTCTTC. It specifies CASSGLAGTSTSYNEQFF.

The chain carries TRBV2 and TRBJ2-5, with 8 bases lining up with TRBD1. J gave up 5 bases and V 7 bases, and 9 bases lay outside the gene matches. Germline lookup yields CDR1 SNHLY and CDR2 FYNNEI. The CDR3 is 14 residues long. CDR3: CASKTSGGRETQYF. The CDR3 nucleotides read TGTGCCAGCAAAACGTCAGGGGGCAGGGAGACCCAGTACTTC.

The chain carries TRBV12-3 or TRBV12-4 and TRBJ1-3; perhaps TRBD1 as D (5 bases). The CDR3 has 12 amino acids. V dropped 6 bases and J dropped 12 bases, with 15 bases sitting between them. CDR3 nucleotides: TGTGCCAGCAGCAATGGGCAGGGCAACATATATTTT. It codes for CASSNGQGNIYF.

This clone showed up just a few times. The chain recombines TRBV6-5 with TRBJ1-5; D possibly corresponds to TRBD1 (5 bases). The V end lost 4 bases, the J end lost 5 bases, and 15 bases lay between the germline ends. The length of the CDR3 is 15 residues. Germline V lookup: CDR1 MNHEY, CDR2 SVGAGI. The CDR3 coding sequence is TGTGCCAGCAGTTCAGGAGCCTCAGGGTATCAGCCCCAGCATTTT. It specifies CASSSGASGYQPQHF.

The chain couples TRBV7-2 to TRBJ2-1; D perhaps matches TRBD1 (6 bases). CDR3 size: 16 residues. V lost 1 base, J lost 0 bases, and 10 bases lay in between. Germline CDR1 reads SGHTA; CDR2 reads FQGNSA. In DNA form, the CDR3 reads TGTGCCAGCAGCTTAGTAGGGACAAGCTCCTACAATGAGCAGTTCTTC. Translating it yields CASSLVGTSSYNEQFF. The full variable domain, its missing parts supplied by reference TRBV7-2 and TRBJ2-1, is GAGVSQSPSNKVTEKGKDVELRCDPISGHTALYWYRQSLGQGLEFLIYFQGNSAPDKSGLPSDRFSAERTGGSVSTLTIQRTQQEDSAVYLCASSLVGTSSYNEQFFGPGTRLTVL.

The chain is built from TRBV3-1 (or the pseudogene TRBV3-2) and TRBJ1-1; weak D call: TRBD1 (5 bases). The germline CDR1 and CDR2 sequences are LGHDT and YNNKEL (reference sequence). This CDR3 has 13 amino acids. Trimming cost V 5 bases and J 5 bases, with 12 bases left between them. CDR3: CASSSVGGTEAFF. The CDR3 DNA sequence: TGTGCCAGCAGCTCGGTCGGGGGAACTGAAGCTTTCTTT.

The genes are TRBV10-3 and TRBJ1-2; weak D call: TRBD1 (5 bases). The germline V and J ends were trimmed by 10 bases and 0 bases, with 12 bases remaining between them. The CDR3 length is 13 residues. The germline CDR1 and CDR2 sequences are ENHRY and SYGVKD. DNA of the CDR3: TGTGCCACCGACGCAGGGACTAACTATGGCTACACCTTC. This encodes CATDAGTNYGYTF.

The chain employs TRBV21-1 and TRBJ1-1; the table's D call of TRBD1 was not tested on the DNA. TRBV21-1 is a pseudogene segment. This CDR3 comprises 19 residues. The CDR3: CASSFQTVEHLLENTEAFF. The CDR3 DNA sequence: TGTGCCAGCAGCTTCCAAACAGTGGAACATCTCCTTGAGAACACTGAAGCTTTCTTT.